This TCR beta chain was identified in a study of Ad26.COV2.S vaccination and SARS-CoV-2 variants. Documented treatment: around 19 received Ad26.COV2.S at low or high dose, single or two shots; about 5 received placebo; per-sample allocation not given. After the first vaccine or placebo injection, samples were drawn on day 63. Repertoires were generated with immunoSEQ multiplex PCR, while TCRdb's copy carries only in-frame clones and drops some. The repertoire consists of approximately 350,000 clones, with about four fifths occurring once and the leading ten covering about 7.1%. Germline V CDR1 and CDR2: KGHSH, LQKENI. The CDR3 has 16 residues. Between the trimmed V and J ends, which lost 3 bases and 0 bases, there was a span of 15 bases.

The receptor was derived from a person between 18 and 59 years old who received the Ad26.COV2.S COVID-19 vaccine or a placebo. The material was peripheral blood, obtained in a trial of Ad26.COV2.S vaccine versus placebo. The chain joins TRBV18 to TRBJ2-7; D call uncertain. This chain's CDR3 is CASSPSNQDVSYEQYF. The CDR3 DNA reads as TGTGCCAGCTCACCGTCGAATCAGGACGTCTCCTACGAGCAGTACTTC.